Listed below are T cell receptor beta chains from one sample, sequenced in a study of blood T cell repertoires in COVID-19. Repertoires were generated with immunoSEQ multiplex PCR, while TCRdb's copy carries only in-frame clones and drops some. The table lists a few hundred thousand clones, over 75% of them singletons. What was sequenced was PBMCs or T cells enriched from blood (not recorded which). The receptors come from a man aged 25-45 years who had recovered from COVID-19. Both conserved end residues are part of each CDR3. D genes are given only for firm matches. Only some rows state a clone size, as once, few, many or a class for expanded clones.

V gene	clone size	J gene	D gene	CDR3 DNA	CDR3 protein
TRBV12-3/TRBV12-4	-	TRBJ1-1	-	TGTGCCAGCAGTTTAGCGCGCGAAGCTTTCTTT	CASSLAREAFF
TRBV5-5	-	TRBJ2-1	-	TGTGCCAGCAGCTTGGCCCACGGGACTTCCCCACAGTTCTTC	CASSLAHGTSPQFF
TRBV19	-	TRBJ1-2	-	TGTGCCAGTAGTATAGAGGGCAGTCACTATGGCTACACCTTC	CASSIEGSHYGYTF
TRBV30	-	TRBJ2-3	-	TGTGCCTGGAGTGTAGGGGGTGGCACAGATACGCAGTATTTT	CAWSVGGGTDTQYF
TRBV27	-	TRBJ2-5	-	TGTGCCAGCAGTTTTATCAGCGGACAAGAGACCCAGTACTTC	CASSFISGQETQYF
TRBV19	-	TRBJ2-7	-	TGTGCCAGTAGTACCCGGACAGCTCACGACGAGCAGTACTTC	CASSTRTAHDEQYF
TRBV7-9	once	TRBJ1-4	TRBD1	TGTGCCAGCAGCCTCGGACAGGGGAGTGAAAAACTGTTTTTT	CASSLGQGSEKLFF
TRBV10-2	-	TRBJ2-3	TRBD2	TGCGCCAGCAGTGACCCCCTGGCGGGGGGCACAGATACGCAGTATTTT	CASSDPLAGGTDTQYF
TRBV7-3	-	TRBJ2-2	TRBD2	TGTGCCAGCAGCTTAATGCCAGCGGGGGCGAACACCGGGGAGCTGTTTTTT	CASSLMPAGANTGELFF
TRBV18	-	TRBJ2-1	-	TGTGCCAGCTCACCACCGTCAGACTACAATGAGCAGTTCTTC	CASSPPSDYNEQFF
TRBV30	once	TRBJ1-6	-	TGTGCCTGGATCGCGGGGGAGGATTCACCCCTCCACTTT	CAWIAGEDSPLHF
TRBV5-1	-	TRBJ1-4	TRBD1	TGCGCCAGCAGCGCGGGACAGTTTAATGAAAAACTGTTTTTT	CASSAGQFNEKLFF
TRBV27	once	TRBJ1-6	-	TGTGCCAGCAGTTTCCTCCCGGGGAGATCCTATAATTCACCCCTCCACTTT	CASSFLPGRSYNSPLHF
TRBV5-1	-	TRBJ2-7	TRBD2	TGCGCCAGCAGGGGACTAGCGGGGCACTACGAGCAGTACTTC	CASRGLAGHYEQYF
TRBV5-1	-	TRBJ1-2	TRBD1	TGCGCCAGCAGCCCAGGGGGCGACTATGGCTACACCTTC	CASSPGGDYGYTF
TRBV10-3	-	TRBJ1-1	TRBD1	TGTGCCATCAGCCGGACAGGGGGCAGTGATACTGAAGCTTTCTTT	CAISRTGGSDTEAFF
TRBV12-5	once	TRBJ2-7	-	TGTGCTAGCCGGGATCTCAACTACGAGCAGTACTTC	CASRDLNYEQYF
TRBV15	-	TRBJ1-5	TRBD1	TGTGCCACCAGCAGCGGGACAGGGGGCGCGGTTCAGCCCCAGCATTTT	CATSSGTGGAVQPQHF
TRBV9	-	TRBJ1-3	-	TGTGCCAGCAGCGTAAATTGGCAGGCCCCAGGCACCATATATTTT	CASSVNWQAPGTIYF
TRBV24-1	-	TRBJ2-2	TRBD1	TGTGCCACCAGTGACAGGGGGCTTGGGGAGCTGTTTTTT	CATSDRGLGELFF
TRBV2	few	TRBJ2-1	TRBD2	TGTGCCAGCGCGGCGGGGGGTAACAATGAGCAGTTCTTC	CASAAGGNNEQFF
TRBV12-3/TRBV12-4	-	TRBJ1-1	TRBD1	TGTGCCAGCAGTTTGTCAGGGGGCACTGAAGCTTTCTTT	CASSLSGGTEAFF
TRBV7-2	-	TRBJ2-1	-	TGTGCCAGCAGCTTAAAGGCGGGGGCGAATGAGCAGTTCTTC	CASSLKAGANEQFF
TRBV7-9	-	TRBJ2-7	-	TGTGCCAGCAGCTTAAAACGGGTCGCTAGAGACGAGCAGTACTTC	CASSLKRVARDEQYF
TRBV5-6	-	TRBJ1-2	-	TGTGCCAGCAGCTTGGAGGGGGATGGCTACACCTTC	CASSLEGDGYTF
TRBV30	once	TRBJ1-5	-	TGTGCCTGGAGTGTAGGGAGTACAAACCAGCCCCAGCATTTT	CAWSVGSTNQPQHF
TRBV21-1	-	TRBJ1-2	-	TGTGCCAGCAGCCCGAACGAGACAGGGACCAACTATGGCTACACCTTC	CASSPNETGTNYGYTF
TRBV6-5	once	TRBJ2-5	TRBD1	TGTGCCAGCAGTTACCGACGGACAGGGGGGCAAGAGACCCAGTACTTC	CASSYRRTGGQETQYF
TRBV3-1/TRBV3-2	once	TRBJ2-1	-	TGTGCCAGCAGCCCCCATGGCCCTAGCCTGGGGAATGAGCAGTTCTTC	CASSPHGPSLGNEQFF
TRBV15	-	TRBJ1-5	TRBD1	TGTGCCACCAGCAGAAGGACAGGGGGCGCGCAGCCCCAGCATTTT	CATSRRTGGAQPQHF
TRBV25-1	once	TRBJ1-2	-	TGTGCCAGCAGTCGAACAGGGAGCGGCTACACCTTC	CASSRTGSGYTF
TRBV5-5	-	TRBJ1-1	-	TGTGCCAGCAGCTTGGGAGGCGCCGGGAACACTGAAGCTTTCTTT	CASSLGGAGNTEAFF
TRBV5-8	-	TRBJ2-7	-	TGTGCCAGCAGCCCCCCTGGACTCACCTACGAGCAGTACTTC	CASSPPGLTYEQYF
TRBV2	-	TRBJ1-1	-	TGTGCCAGCAGTGGGGGGGGAGGGAGTTACTTT	CASSGGGGSYF
TRBV6-1	few	TRBJ1-5	-	TGTGCCAGCAGTGAACCTGCCAGTCCCGAAACTAAGCAGCCCCAGCATTTT	CASSEPASPETKQPQHF
TRBV10-1	-	TRBJ2-5	-	TGCGCCAGCAGTGAGTCGAACTCGGGGAAAATGTACTTC	CASSESNSGKMYF
TRBV20-1	-	TRBJ2-1	TRBD2	TGCAGTGCTAGTCTCCTAGCGGGGGGGCCTTCGGCGATACATGAGCAGTTCTTC	CSASLLAGGPSAIHEQFF
TRBV2	-	TRBJ1-4	-	TGTGCCAGCAGTGATCAGGCGTTTAATGAAAAACTGTTTTTT	CASSDQAFNEKLFF
TRBV6-6	-	TRBJ2-7	-	TGTGCCAGCAGTCCCGCCAGGGGCTACGAGCAGTACTTC	CASSPARGYEQYF
TRBV9	-	TRBJ1-1	TRBD1	TGTGCCAGCAGCGACCCTAGGGATACAGGGGAAAGGGTCAACACTGAAGCTTTCTTT	CASSDPRDTGERVNTEAFF
TRBV5-4	-	TRBJ1-3	-	TGTGCCAGCAGCTCCGCGGCTGGAAACACCATATATTTT	CASSSAAGNTIYF
TRBV19	few	TRBJ1-1	-	TGTGCCAGGCAAGAAGGAGACCTGAACACTGAAGCTTTCTTT	CARQEGDLNTEAFF
TRBV5-4	-	TRBJ2-2	-	TGTGCCAGCAGCCTAGGGCTAGCAGGAGTATCCGGGGAGCTGTTTTTT	CASSLGLAGVSGELFF
TRBV18	-	TRBJ1-2	TRBD1	TGTGCCAGCTCACCACAGGGGGGACAGGGCCGACTACCCTATGGCTACACCTTC	CASSPQGGQGRLPYGYTF
TRBV4-1	-	TRBJ2-3	TRBD2	TGCGCCAGCAGCCAAGCCTCCAGCGGGGGCACAGATACGCAGTATTTT	CASSQASSGGTDTQYF
TRBV7-9	-	TRBJ1-5	-	TGTGCCAGCAGCTTGGGACCGGGGGGGGGCAATCAGCCCCAGCATTTT	CASSLGPGGGNQPQHF
TRBV5-1	-	TRBJ2-7	-	TGCGCCAGCAGCTTGGGCCACAGTGCCTACGAGCAGTACTTC	CASSLGHSAYEQYF
TRBV9	-	TRBJ1-2	-	TGTGCCAGCAGCGTAGGTTTCGGGGGGCCTCGGGACTATGGCTACACCTTC	CASSVGFGGPRDYGYTF
TRBV7-2	once	TRBJ2-5	-	TGTGCCAGCAGCTTAGATCGGGGGGCCGGGACCCAGTACTTC	CASSLDRGAGTQYF
TRBV5-6	-	TRBJ1-2	-	TGTGCCAGCAGCCCCCTTGACTACCCCAACTATGGCTACACCTTC	CASSPLDYPNYGYTF
TRBV5-1	-	TRBJ2-7	-	TGCGCCAGCAGCTTGGACCCTGAGGGCTACGAGCAGTACTTC	CASSLDPEGYEQYF
TRBV29-1	-	TRBJ2-7	TRBD2	TGCAGCGTTGTGGGTAGCGGGGTATACGAGCAGTACTTC	CSVVGSGVYEQYF
TRBV18	-	TRBJ2-1	TRBD1	TGTGCCAGCTCACCGCCAGGGACAGGGGCTCCCCATTACAATGAGCAGTTCTTC	CASSPPGTGAPHYNEQFF
TRBV5-8	-	TRBJ1-1	-	TGTGCCAGCAGCTTACCCTCATACAGCAACGAAGCTTTCTTT	CASSLPSYSNEAFF
TRBV30	once	TRBJ1-1	TRBD1	TGTGCCTGGTCGGTGACAGGGGCGAACACTGAAGCTTTCTTT	CAWSVTGANTEAFF
TRBV6-5	-	TRBJ1-2	TRBD1	TGTGCCAGCAGTCCATTCAGGGGGCTTAACTATGGCTACACCTTC	CASSPFRGLNYGYTF
TRBV5-4	-	TRBJ1-1	TRBD1	TGTGCCAGCAGCTTGGCCGGCTACGACAGGGCCGGGACTGAAGCTTTCTTT	CASSLAGYDRAGTEAFF
TRBV11-2	-	TRBJ2-7	-	TGTGCCAGCAGTTTTACAGGGATCGTTACCGACGAGCAGTACTTC	CASSFTGIVTDEQYF
TRBV5-8	-	TRBJ1-5	-	TGTGCCAGCAGCCATCACCGACAAGGTCCCAATCAGCCCCAGCATTTT	CASSHHRQGPNQPQHF
TRBV19	-	TRBJ1-2	-	TGTGCCAGTAGTGTCGGACACTTCTATGGCTACACCTTC	CASSVGHFYGYTF